This T cell receptor (beta chain) was recorded in a study of T cell repertoires in cytomegalovirus infection. As for the study in general: Indications of both CMV infection and matching HLA type were provided by public TCR beta signatures.

TCRdb itself ran the reads through MiXCR, one entry per CDR3 protein. The data contain about 250,000 distinct CDR3 sequences, more than 9% of them seen just once; the ten biggest clones take up approximately 1.8%. There are 15 residues in the CDR3. Germline values: CDR1 SGHTA, CDR2 FQGNSA. Trimming cost V 1 base and J 5 bases, with 14 bases left between them. Ten or more counts support this clonotype. The antigen is unknown. Study results and caveats: CMV-specific TCR beta clonotypes restricted by HLA-C were the ones dominating the ex vivo response. The cumulative frequency of public TCR beta families identified carriers of CMV plus the relevant HLA.

This TCR was sampled from a human donor in good health (CMV status not recorded). Some clones in this sample may be carry-over from other donors' samples. The material sequenced was PBMCs. The V and J genes are TRBV7-2 and TRBJ1-2, with D perhaps matching TRBD1 (5 bases). The CDR3 DNA is TGTGCCAGCAGCTTAGGCGGGGGACTCGTATATGGCTACACCTTC. Protein product: CASSLGGGLVYGYTF.